These 9 T cell receptor beta chains originate from one sample sequenced in a study of beta chain features in type 1 diabetes (dated by TCRdb to the late 2010s). Library creation used the immunoSEQ multiplex PCR assay. The High Capacity cDNA Reverse Transcription Kit was used to reverse transcribe all of the isolated RNA, meaning that expressed TCRB transcripts were what got sequenced. The table comes from immuneACCESS by way of TCRdb, which keeps in-frame sequences with V and J called. Part of the clones is missing from these tables; in studies checked, under half for an unresolved V gene and the rest for unknown reasons. The sample records roughly 230,000 clones, 9% to 10% of which are singletons. The leading ten clones occupy approximately 0.03% of the sample. The specimen was naive CD4+ T cells from blood. Interpreted using the paper, the cell subset or site label stands for: true naive CD4+ T cells. The origin of the receptors is a woman aged 18-35 years in good health.

The chain links TRBV14 to TRBJ2-2, with 8 bases fitting TRBD1. The germline gives CDR1 SGHDN, CDR2 FVKESK. The CDR3 is 16 amino acids. J lost 4 bases, V lost 4 bases, and 8 bases had no gene match. The CDR3 nucleotides read TGTGCCAGCAGCCTAGACAGGGGTCGGATCACCGGGGAGCTGTTTTTT. It is translated as CASSLDRGRITGELFF.

This clone has a handful of counts. The V call is TRBV14, the J call TRBJ2-2; 8 nucleotides agree with TRBD1. CDR1 and CDR2 (germline): SGHDN, FVKESK. The CDR3 sequence is 16 residues long. J lost 6 bases, V lost 1 base, and 7 bases had no gene match. CDR3: CASSQGPGQVAGELFF. CDR3 nucleotides: TGTGCCAGCAGCCAAGGTCCGGGACAGGTCGCCGGGGAGCTGTTTTTT.

The chain uses TRBV5-8 and TRBJ2-3, with 9 bases fitting TRBD1. Germline CDR1 reads SGHTS; CDR2 reads YDEGEE. Losses at the gene ends were 7 bases for V and 3 bases for J; bases not matched to a gene: 12. The CDR3 runs 16 residues. CDR3 loop: CASPAGQGRWTDTQYF. In DNA form, the CDR3 reads TGTGCCAGCCCAGCCGGACAGGGGAGATGGACAGATACGCAGTATTTT.

This clone showed up just a few times. The rearrangement joins TRBV27 to TRBJ2-3; 8 bases agree with TRBD1. CDR1 and CDR2 (germline): MNHEY, SMNVEV (reference sequence). The CDR3 is 17 amino acids. Trimming took 4 bases from V and 6 from J; bases not matched to a gene: 15. The CDR3: CASSSLLTGAVTDTQYF. The CDR3 DNA reads as TGTGCCAGCAGTTCACTCCTGACAGGGGCCGTTACGGATACGCAGTATTTT.

The J gene is TRBJ2-5, the V gene TRBV19; 7 bases align to TRBD1. The trim removed 3 bases at V and 5 bases at J, leaving 3 bases unmatched. The CDR3 extends over 13 amino acids. Germline V gives CDR1 LNHDA, CDR2 SQIVND (reference sequence). CDR3: CASSIPRGETQYF. CDR3 nucleotide sequence: TGTGCCAGTAGTATCCCCAGGGGGGAGACCCAGTACTTC.

The genes are TRBV7-9 and TRBJ2-1; 11 bases are shared with TRBD2. The V gene's germline CDR1 is SEHNR and CDR2 FQNEAQ (reference sequence). The trim removed 3 bases at V and 7 bases at J, leaving 8 bases unmatched. The CDR3 length is 16 residues. CDR3 coding DNA: TGTGCCAGCAGCTTTAGCGGGGGGGTAGTGAAGAATGAGCAGTTCTTC. Amino acid sequence: CASSFSGGVVKNEQFF.

This clone appeared a few times. The J gene is TRBJ2-3, the V gene TRBV2, with TRBD1 identical over 10 bases. Germline lookup yields CDR1 SNHLY and CDR2 FYNNEI. This CDR3 has 14 residues. Losses at the gene ends were 6 bases for V and 3 bases for J; bases not matched to a gene: 3. CDR3 DNA sequence: TGTGCCAGCAGGAGGACAGGGGGGACAGATACGCAGTATTTT. This gives the protein CASRRTGGTDTQYF.

CDR3 region: CASNTRDRAYNEQFF. In DNA form, the CDR3 reads TGTGCCAGCAATACCCGGGACAGGGCTTACAATGAGCAGTTCTTC. The V and J genes are TRBV5-4 and TRBJ2-1; 9 bases match TRBD1. CDR1 is SGHNT, CDR2 YYREEE, per germline (reference sequence). The trim removed 6 bases at V and 4 bases at J, leaving 8 bases unmatched. This CDR3 has 15 amino acids.

The chain has TRBV2 and TRBJ2-2; 12 bases line up with TRBD1. CDR1 and CDR2 from the germline V gene are SNHLY and FYNNEI. This CDR3 comprises 14 residues. J lost 7 bases, V lost 8 bases, and 5 bases had no gene match. CDR3 coding DNA: TGTGCCAGCGGGGGACAGGGGGCGAACGGGGAGCTGTTTTTT. Translation: CASGGQGANGELFF.